This TCR beta chain comes out of a study of cytomegalovirus exposure and HLA in healthy donors. Study-wide background: Earlier, 90 million to 140 million unique TCR beta sequences were recovered from 200 million or so T cells by an analysis. Study-wide points: Later analysis identified a missense DCLRE1C variant that was linked to TCR beta V- and J-gene trimming. Some segments of the V type, notably TRBV6-2 and TRBV6-3, were excluded as indistinguishable.

Germline CDR1 is MDHEN and CDR2 is SYDVKM. The CDR3 has 13 amino acids. The V and J ends lost 4 bases and 8 bases respectively, with 12 bases between them. On this clone itself: As yet, its antigen is unknown.

The PCR made use of 60 Vbeta and 13 Jbeta primers. Only in-frame clones appear in the TCRdb table, and some are missing; sequencing was by immunoSEQ multiplex PCR. The sample includes around 76,000 clones. The V gene is TRBV28, the J gene TRBJ2-1; weak D call: TRBD1 (6 bases). The TCR was taken from a man aged 35-49 years in good health and CMV-seronegative. Specimen: PBMCs. The chain's CDR3 is CASSSTGGDEQFF. The CDR3 bases are TGTGCCAGCAGTTCGACAGGAGGCGATGAGCAGTTCTTC. Looking up the rest from reference TRBV28 and TRBJ2-1 gives the full variable domain: DVKVTQSSRYLVKRTGEKVFLECVQDMDHENMFWYRQDPGLGLRLIYFSYDVKMKEKGDIPEGYSVSREKKERFSLILESASTNQTSMYLCASSSTGGDEQFFGPGTRLTVL.